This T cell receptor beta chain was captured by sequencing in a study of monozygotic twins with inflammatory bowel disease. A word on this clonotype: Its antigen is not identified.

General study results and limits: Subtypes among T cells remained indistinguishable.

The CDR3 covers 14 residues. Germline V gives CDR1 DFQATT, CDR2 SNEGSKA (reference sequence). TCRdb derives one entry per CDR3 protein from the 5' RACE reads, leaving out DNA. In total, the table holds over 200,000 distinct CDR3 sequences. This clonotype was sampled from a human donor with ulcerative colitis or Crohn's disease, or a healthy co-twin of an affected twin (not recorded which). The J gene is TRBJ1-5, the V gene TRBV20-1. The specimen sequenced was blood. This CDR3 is CSAQQANSNQPQHF.